This T cell receptor beta chain was sequenced for a study of blood T cells in healthy people across ages. The J segment lost 2 bases and the V segment lost 5 bases, leaving 4 bases of the junction unmatched. Per the germline V gene, CDR1 is SGHTA and CDR2 is FQGNSA. The CDR3 extends over 16 amino acids. Findings and limits, study-wide: Investigators viewed diversity estimates from one million T cells as underestimates, the study reported.

PCR was performed a second time for roughly 7 to 11 cycles using a sample-barcoded 5' primer and a J-beta primer mix. TCRdb reprocessed the 5' RACE reads with MiXCR, giving one entry per CDR3 protein. This table has 350,000 to 450,000 distinct CDR3 sequences, about 55% appearing once. Notes on this clonotype: The antigen remains undetermined.

The receptor comes from a man aged 55 to 70 in good health. Sequencing input: blood. This rearrangement joins TRBV7-2 to TRBJ2-1, with 12 bases fitting TRBD2. The CDR3, as DNA: TGTGCCAGCAGCCCCCGGACTAGCGGGGCCTACAATGAGCAGTTCTTC. Protein: CASSPRTSGAYNEQFF.